The clone carrying this T cell receptor beta chain was detected only a few times. Compared with germline, one end of the junction differs, possibly owing to a read error. TCRdb re-called the RT-PCR reads with MiXCR, one entry per CDR3 protein. The top ten clones hold around 7.6% of a sample with about 700,000 distinct CDR3 sequences, 13% to 15% of them seen once. These data belong to a study of response to subunit inactivated influenza vaccine. There are 15 residues in the CDR3. Looked up from germline, CDR1 is MNHEY and CDR2 is SVGAGI. V and J are TRBV6-5 and TRBJ1-2, with a possible D match to TRBD1 (6 bases). The sequencing used PBMCs from blood, collected 14 to 15 days before vaccination. The sequence was collected from a man in his fifties or sixties who received an inactivated influenza vaccine. The CDR3 DNA follows: TGTGCCAGCAGTTACACCATCACAGGGTCTCATGGCTATACCTTC. Its translation is CASSYTITGSHGYTF.